This is a list of T cell receptor beta chains from one sample in a study of T cell responses to AZD1222 COVID-19 vaccine. Profiled with immunoSEQ multiplex PCR; TCRdb holds only in-frame clones, not every one. The sample carries 120,000 or so clones, 90% recorded once. Sequencing was performed on peripheral blood, taken on day 0 of AZD1222 vaccination. The receptors come from an adult in good health. Both conserved end residues are part of each CDR3. The order of the fields is D gene, clone size, J gene, V gene, CDR3 DNA, CDR3 protein. D genes are given only for firm matches. Only some rows state a clone size, as once, few, many or a class for expanded clones.

D: TRBD2
size: .
J: TRBJ2-1
V: TRBV19
DNA: TGTGCCAGTAGCTCTCCGGGACTAGTCTACAATGAGCAGTTCTTC
CDR3: CASSSPGLVYNEQFF

D: .
size: .
J: TRBJ2-5
V: TRBV7-9
DNA: TGTGCCAGCAGCGTCAACAGGGGGGGAGAAGAGACCCAGTACTTC
CDR3: CASSVNRGGEETQYF

D: .
size: .
J: TRBJ1-1
V: TRBV5-8
DNA: TGTGCCAGCAGCTTGGAACTGAACACTGAAGCTTTCTTT
CDR3: CASSLELNTEAFF

D: .
size: .
J: TRBJ2-5
V: TRBV5-1
DNA: TGCGCCAGCCGGATGGACACATGGGGGGAGACCCAGTACTTC
CDR3: CASRMDTWGETQYF

D: TRBD2
size: .
J: TRBJ2-1
V: TRBV4-1
DNA: TGCGCCAGCAGCCAAGAGAGGACGGGAGGGCTCAATGAGCAGTTCTTC
CDR3: CASSQERTGGLNEQFF

D: .
size: .
J: TRBJ2-7
V: TRBV28
DNA: TGTGCCAGCAGTTTATCCGCAGGTGCCTACGAGCAGTACTTC
CDR3: CASSLSAGAYEQYF

D: .
size: few
J: TRBJ2-7
V: TRBV24-1
DNA: TGTGCCACCAGTGATTACCGGGACTCTCTAAGCTTC
CDR3: CATSDYRDSLSF

D: .
size: .
J: TRBJ2-1
V: TRBV18
DNA: TGTGCCAGCTCACCAGGGCGACGCCAGGATGAGCAGTTCTTC
CDR3: CASSPGRRQDEQFF

D: TRBD2
size: .
J: TRBJ2-5
V: TRBV18
DNA: TGTGCCAGCTCACCAAGACTAGCGGGAGTGGAGACCCAGTACTTC
CDR3: CASSPRLAGVETQYF

D: .
size: .
J: TRBJ2-7
V: TRBV5-1
DNA: TGCGCCAGCAGCTTCGCGGATAGTGGGTACGAGCAGTACTTC
CDR3: CASSFADSGYEQYF

D: .
size: .
J: TRBJ2-7
V: TRBV5-4
DNA: TGTGCCAGCAGCGCCGGCCGGGCGGACGAGCAGTACTTC
CDR3: CASSAGRADEQYF

D: TRBD1
size: .
J: TRBJ1-5
V: TRBV5-8
DNA: TGTGCCAGCAGCGAGGGACAGCTGCTAAGCAATCAGCCCCAGCATTTT
CDR3: CASSEGQLLSNQPQHF

D: TRBD2
size: .
J: TRBJ2-2
V: TRBV5-1
DNA: TGCGCCAGCAGCTTGGCCCGACTAGCGGGAAACACCGGGGAGCTGTTTTTT
CDR3: CASSLARLAGNTGELFF

D: .
size: .
J: TRBJ2-4
V: TRBV28
DNA: TGTGCCAGCAGTTTTGCCACAGGCCAAGCCAAAAACATTCAGTACTTC
CDR3: CASSFATGQAKNIQYF

D: TRBD1
size: .
J: TRBJ2-7
V: TRBV6-1
DNA: TGTGCCAGCAGTGAAAGCGTGTGGGACAGTCAGTACGAGCAGTACTTC
CDR3: CASSESVWDSQYEQYF

D: TRBD2
size: .
J: TRBJ2-3
V: TRBV27
DNA: TGTGCCAGCAGAGGGACTAGAGCTACAGATACGCAGTATTTT
CDR3: CASRGTRATDTQYF

D: .
size: .
J: TRBJ1-5
V: TRBV6-5
DNA: TGTGCCAGCAGCCCGAGGGGGGTCAATCAGCCCCAGCATTTT
CDR3: CASSPRGVNQPQHF

D: .
size: .
J: TRBJ2-5
V: TRBV7-9
DNA: TGTGCCAGCAGCTCCCAACTTGGTGAGACCCAGTACTTC
CDR3: CASSSQLGETQYF

D: TRBD1
size: .
J: TRBJ2-7
V: TRBV28
DNA: TGTGCCAGCAGCATACAGGGGGGCTCCTACGAGCAGTACTTC
CDR3: CASSIQGGSYEQYF

D: .
size: .
J: TRBJ1-2
V: TRBV6-5
DNA: TGTGCCAGCAGTCCTAGAGGGGCTCGAGGCTACACCTTC
CDR3: CASSPRGARGYTF

D: .
size: .
J: TRBJ2-3
V: TRBV5-4
DNA: TGTGCCAGCAGCTTACAGGGATCATCAGATACGCAGTATTTT
CDR3: CASSLQGSSDTQYF

D: .
size: .
J: TRBJ2-1
V: TRBV14
DNA: TGTGCCAGCAGCCAAGTTAACCAATGGCAGTTCTTC
CDR3: CASSQVNQWQFF

D: .
size: .
J: TRBJ2-7
V: TRBV7-8
DNA: TGTGCCAGCAGCTCTTTCGGGGCCTACGAGCAGTACTTC
CDR3: CASSSFGAYEQYF

D: TRBD2
size: .
J: TRBJ2-3
V: TRBV25-1
DNA: TGTGCCAGCAGTGCCGGGAGGGGAGATACGCAGTATTTT
CDR3: CASSAGRGDTQYF

D: .
size: .
J: TRBJ1-1
V: TRBV5-8
DNA: TGTGCCACCCGGGCGAGAACTGAAGCTTTCTTT
CDR3: CATRARTEAFF

D: .
size: .
J: TRBJ1-3
V: TRBV29-1
DNA: TGCAGCGCTGGGGTAGGATCTGGAAACACCATATATTTT
CDR3: CSAGVGSGNTIYF